The T cell receptor (beta chain) described here comes from a study of T cells in Graves' hyperthyroidism and ophthalmopathy (dated by TCRdb to between 2018 and 2021). As for the study more broadly: Peripheral blood was collected at initial diagnosis, before any treatment. A discovery cohort of roughly 100 patients, 43 with Graves' ophthalmopathy and roughly 59 with stable Graves' hyperthyroidism, was used to find distinguishing TCR V-J signatures. An independent validation cohort of under 20 hyperthyroidism patients and over 15 patients who later progressed to ophthalmopathy tested prospective prediction of ophthalmopathy. The approximately 100 discovery patients were divided at random into training and test sets in a 7:3 ratio. Thyroid tissue and blood T-cell repertoires from about six Graves' hyperthyroidism patients were also compared in the study. Following sampling, methimazole starting at 30 mg daily was given to hyperthyroidism patients, and high-dose intravenous methylprednisolone was given to ophthalmopathy patients. TCR Vbeta CDR3 sequencing of 130 to 150 peripheral blood samples (more than 40 ophthalmopathy, approximately 80 hyperthyroidism and some 17 progressor patients) is reported in the paper. Overall study results and their limits: A 13 V-J signature model separated ophthalmopathy from stable hyperthyroidism, with approximately 87% sensitivity and about 81% specificity in cross-validation and 80%/75% in testing. Most expanded thyroid clonotypes (frequency above 0.001) were also found in blood, which suggests that blood repertoires may mirror thyroid immune responses. No statistical method was used to set the sample size in advance, and investigators knew the group allocation. In validation, progression to ophthalmopathy was predicted by the model with 70.59% sensitivity and 72% to 80% specificity, a median of roughly 6 months before onset.

V is reduced by 10 bases and J by 5 bases, leaving a spacing of 17 bases between them. From cysteine to phenylalanine, the CDR3 is 14 amino acids long. The only DNA kept is the CDR3, 42 bases in frame from the first base. Via the germline V gene, CDR1 is MNHEY and CDR2 SVGEGT. A patient counted as having stable Graves' hyperthyroidism if no progression to ophthalmopathy occurred over 18 months of follow-up. The hyperthyroidism patients were between 18 and 65 years old and newly diagnosed, with a disease duration of less than 2 months. Any patient with an uncontrolled infection, another autoimmune disease, pregnancy or lactation was excluded. Diagnoses relied on clinical symptoms, serum thyroxine and TRAb, thyroid ultrasound and orbital computed tomography. PBMCs were isolated from 10 ml of fresh peripheral blood by Ficoll-Paque density gradient centrifugation. Total RNA was extracted with Trizol reagent, and quality was checked on an Agilent 2100 Bioanalyzer.

In regard to this clonotype: This clone's antigen is unknown. Base qualities are not recorded, but no much larger clone differs from it by a single base.

The TCR beta CDR3 regions were amplified from RNA transcripts. A first-round RT-PCR of the TCR CDR3 used the HTBI primer set with the Qiagen OneStep RT-PCR kit. The libraries were constructed in a second round of multiplex PCR and then size-selected and purified. Paired-end sequencing of the libraries was performed with 100 bp reads on an Illumina HiSeq2000. As for the original processing: SOAPnuke was used to process the raw data, removing reads that contained adapters or uncalled bases, had a mean Phred below 15, or lacked an exact match to the constant primer or identifier. High-quality paired reads were merged with COPE v1.2.5, and unique nucleotide sequences were defined as clonotypes. Clonotypes were aligned to IMGT TRBV, TRBD and TRBJ reference segments using MiTCR v1.1. The analysis included only V-J combinations with a frequency above 0.0001, which together covered 99% to 99.2% of the repertoires. A TCS score was defined as the ratio between F50 (clonal expansion) and ExV (chaos), using BLOSUM62-based TCRdist between CDR3 peptides within each V-J. Welch's t-statistics and random forest reduced 500 to 550 V-J features to 13, which were used in a naive Bayes classifier (R e1071). TCRdb reran the public reads through fastp at Q25 and MiXCR, keeping productive beta chains. Each CDR3 protein gets just one entry, which takes the most common genes and DNA from the rows behind it. The V and J calls come from TCRdb's annotation, not from the publication. The sample table lists hundreds of thousands of distinct CDR3 sequences, approximately 15% of them with a count of one. 30% to 35% of the sample rests with the top ten.

This clonotype originated in a woman aged 30 to 39 with Graves' hyperthyroidism. The V and J genes are TRBV6-2 or TRBV6-3 and TRBJ2-2, and possibly TRBD1, on 6 matching bases. The sequencing input was blood. At the DNA level, the sequence is TGTGCCACCGTTCCCGTTAGGGGGACCGGGGAGCTGTTTTTT. It translates as CATVPVRGTGELFF.